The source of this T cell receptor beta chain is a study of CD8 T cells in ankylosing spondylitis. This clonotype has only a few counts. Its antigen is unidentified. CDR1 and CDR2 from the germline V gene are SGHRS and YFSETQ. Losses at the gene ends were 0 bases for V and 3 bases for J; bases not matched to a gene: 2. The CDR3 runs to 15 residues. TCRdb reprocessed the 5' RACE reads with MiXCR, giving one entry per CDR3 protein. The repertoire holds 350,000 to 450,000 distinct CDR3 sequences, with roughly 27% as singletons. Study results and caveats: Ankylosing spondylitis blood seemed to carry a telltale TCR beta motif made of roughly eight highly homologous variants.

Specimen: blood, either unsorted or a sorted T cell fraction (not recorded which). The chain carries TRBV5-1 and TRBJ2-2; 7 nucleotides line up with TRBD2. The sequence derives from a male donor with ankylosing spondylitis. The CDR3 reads CASSLVRGDTGELFF. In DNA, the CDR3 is TGCGCCAGCAGCTTGGTTCGGGGGGACACCGGGGAGCTGTTTTTT.